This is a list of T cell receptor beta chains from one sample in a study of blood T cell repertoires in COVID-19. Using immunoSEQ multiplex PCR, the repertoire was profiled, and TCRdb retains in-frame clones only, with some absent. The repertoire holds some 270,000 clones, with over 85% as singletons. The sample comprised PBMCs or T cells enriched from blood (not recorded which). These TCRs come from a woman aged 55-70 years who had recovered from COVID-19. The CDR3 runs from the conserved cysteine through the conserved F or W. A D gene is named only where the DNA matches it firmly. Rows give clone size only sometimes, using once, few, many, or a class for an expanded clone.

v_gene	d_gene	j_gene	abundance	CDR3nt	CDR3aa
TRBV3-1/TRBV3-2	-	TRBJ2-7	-	TGTGCCAGCAGCGACCGCGGAGCTTCCTACGAGCAGTACTTC	CASSDRGASYEQYF
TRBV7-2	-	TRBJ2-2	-	TGTGCCAGCAGCCATCCACAGGGCGGGGAGCTGTTTTTT	CASSHPQGGELFF
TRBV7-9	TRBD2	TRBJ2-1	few	TGTGCCAGCAGCGGAAATACCGGGACTAGCGGGATCCGTGAGCAGTTCTTC	CASSGNTGTSGIREQFF
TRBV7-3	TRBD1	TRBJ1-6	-	TGTGCCAGCAGCTTTAACAGGGGGGCATCACCCCTCCACTTT	CASSFNRGASPLHF
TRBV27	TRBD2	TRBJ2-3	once	TGTGCCAGCAGTTCTAGGAGCGGGAGACCTGGCACAGATACGCAGTATTTT	CASSSRSGRPGTDTQYF
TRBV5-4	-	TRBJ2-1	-	TGTGCCAGCAGCTTGGTGGTGGGGGCTCCCTACAATGAGCAGTTCTTC	CASSLVVGAPYNEQFF
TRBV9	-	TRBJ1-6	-	TGTGCCAGCAGCGAGGACAGTTGGAATTCACCCCTCCACTTT	CASSEDSWNSPLHF
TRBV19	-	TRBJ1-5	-	TGTGCCACCGGGACTGAGGGCTTGGGTCAGCCCCAGCATTTT	CATGTEGLGQPQHF
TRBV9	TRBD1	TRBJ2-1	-	TGTGCCAGCAGCGTAGACAGGGGCGGTCACAATGAGCAGTTCTTC	CASSVDRGGHNEQFF
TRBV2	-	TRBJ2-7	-	TGTGCCAGCGGGCTTGGCTGGACCTACGAGCAGTACTTC	CASGLGWTYEQYF
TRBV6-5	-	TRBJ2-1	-	TGTGCCAGCAGTTACGGGGGGAGCTCCTACAATGAGCAGTTCTTC	CASSYGGSSYNEQFF
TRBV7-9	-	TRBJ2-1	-	TGTGCCAGCAGCTACTTGCGGAGGGCCTACAATGAGCAGTTCTTC	CASSYLRRAYNEQFF
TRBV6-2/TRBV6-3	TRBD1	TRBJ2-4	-	TGTGCCAGCACCCCCACAAGGACAGGGGTTGGCAAAAACATTCAGTACTTC	CASTPTRTGVGKNIQYF
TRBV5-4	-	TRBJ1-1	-	TGTGCCAGCAGCTTGGCCGGATGGGGCCGGAACACTGAAGCTTTCTTT	CASSLAGWGRNTEAFF
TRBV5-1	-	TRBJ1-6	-	TGCGCCAGCAGCAGTGGAACTAATAATTCACCCCTCCACTTT	CASSSGTNNSPLHF
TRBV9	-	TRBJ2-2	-	TGTGCCAGCACACCTGGGCCCATGAGCGGGGAGCTGTTTTTT	CASTPGPMSGELFF
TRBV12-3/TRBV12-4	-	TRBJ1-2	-	TGTGCCAGCAGCGGGGGAACTGGAGGCTACACCTTC	CASSGGTGGYTF
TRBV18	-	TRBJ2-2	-	TGTGCCAGCTCATCAGGCCCAGGGCGCGGGGAGCTGTTTTTT	CASSSGPGRGELFF
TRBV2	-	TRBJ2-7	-	TGTGCCAGCAGTGAGCCCCGGGATCGTCAAAGCTCCTACGAGCAGTACTTC	CASSEPRDRQSSYEQYF
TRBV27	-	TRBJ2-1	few	TGTGCCAGCAGTTTACAGGTTCCCAAGATATCCTACAATGAGCAGTTCTTC	CASSLQVPKISYNEQFF
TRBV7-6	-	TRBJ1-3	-	TGTGCCAGCAGCTATCCCTTAGGAAACACCATATATTTT	CASSYPLGNTIYF
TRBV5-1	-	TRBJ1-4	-	TGCGCCAGCAGCCAACAGGGCTTCAATGAAAAACTGTTTTTT	CASSQQGFNEKLFF